The sequence of this T cell receptor (beta chain) was determined in a study of control samples from healthy donors and cancer patients (dated by TCRdb to 2018 to 2020). Libraries were constructed by the immunoSEQ multiplex PCR assay. TCRdb re-hosts the immuneACCESS table, in-frame sequences only. Its copies lack some clones; in the studies checked, an unresolved V gene accounts for under half of them, and the cause for the rest is not known. In all, the sample holds 55,000 to 70,000 clones, and approximately 89% of those were seen once. Around 0.91% of the sample lies in the top ten. Note on this clone: The clone's antigen remains unknown. One base away there is no much larger clone; base qualities are not given.

There are 14 amino acids in the CDR3, from cysteine to phenylalanine inclusive. The sequence is cut down to CDR3 DNA, 42 bases in frame from base 1. Trimmed from V: 3 bases; trimmed from J: 3 bases; junction bases lacking a gene match: 3. As encoded in the germline V gene (reference sequence), CDR1 is SGHNT while CDR2 is YYREEE. Here the chain combines TRBV5-4 and TRBJ1-1, with 9 central nucleotides matching TRBD1. The material sequenced was PBMCs. This sequence originates from a man in his thirties or forties with colorectal cancer. At the DNA level, the sequence is TGTGCCAGCAGCTCCTGGACAGGGGACACTGAAGCTTTCTTT. Translated, it reads CASSSWTGDTEAFF.